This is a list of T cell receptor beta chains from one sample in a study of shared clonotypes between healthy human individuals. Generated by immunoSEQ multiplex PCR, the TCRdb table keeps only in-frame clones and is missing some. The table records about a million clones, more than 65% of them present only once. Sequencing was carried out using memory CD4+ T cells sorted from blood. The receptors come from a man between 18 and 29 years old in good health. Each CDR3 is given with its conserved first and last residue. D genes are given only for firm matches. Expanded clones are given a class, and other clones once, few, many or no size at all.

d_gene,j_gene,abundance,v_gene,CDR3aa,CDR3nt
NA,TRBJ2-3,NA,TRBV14,CASSQVRGVGTDTQYF,TGTGCCAGCAGCCAAGTAAGGGGGGTCGGCACAGATACGCAGTATTTT
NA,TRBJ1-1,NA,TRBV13,CASSSALQRGATTEAFF,TGTGCCAGCAGCTCCGCGCTACAGAGGGGGGCTACCACTGAAGCTTTCTTT
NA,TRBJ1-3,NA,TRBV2,CASSPDTGRSGNTIYF,TGTGCCAGCAGCCCCGATACAGGGAGATCCGGAAACACCATATATTTT
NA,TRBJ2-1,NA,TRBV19,CASSWRESYNEQFF,TGTGCCAGTAGTTGGCGGGAATCCTACAATGAGCAGTTCTTC
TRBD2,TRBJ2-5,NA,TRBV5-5,CASSFTTSVYQETQYF,TGTGCCAGCAGCTTTACTACTAGCGTGTACCAAGAGACCCAGTACTTC
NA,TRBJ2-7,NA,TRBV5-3,CARRAAQYF,TGTGCCAGAAGGGCGGCGCAGTACTTC
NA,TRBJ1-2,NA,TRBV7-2,CASSLGVGNYGYTF,TGTGCCAGCAGCTTAGGTGTAGGGAACTATGGCTACACCTTC
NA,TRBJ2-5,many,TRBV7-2,CASSFSPTETQYF,TGTGCCAGCAGCTTTAGTCCCACGGAGACCCAGTACTTC
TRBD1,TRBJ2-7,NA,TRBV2,CASRLQLGTGVHEQYF,TGTGCCAGCCGTCTTCAACTCGGGACAGGGGTTCACGAGCAGTACTTC
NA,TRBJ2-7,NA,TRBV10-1,CASSEYGRYEQYF,TGCGCCAGCAGTGAGTACGGGAGATACGAGCAGTACTTC